What follows are 5 T cell receptor beta chains derived from one specimen sequenced in a study of shared clonotypes between healthy human individuals (dated by TCRdb to 2018 to 2020). Library preparation was by the immunoSEQ multiplex PCR assay. TCRdb re-hosts the immuneACCESS table, in-frame sequences only. Its copies lack some clones; in the studies checked, an unresolved V gene accounts for under half of them, and the cause for the rest is not known. Counted in this sample were approximately 940,000 clones; more than 75% of them appeared once. Clones ranked in the top ten supply 1.5% of the sample. What was sequenced was memory CD4+ T cells sorted from blood. What this sample's cell subset or site label stands for: CD45RA-negative fraction. Receptor source: a young man in good health.

Regarding this clone: The junction shows a germline mismatch at one end, possibly a read error. V usage is TRBV4-1 and J usage is TRBJ2-5; no definite D call. CDR3 size: 13 residues. CDR1 and CDR2 from the germline V gene are MGHRA and YSYEKL. The CDR3: CASSQDMYESQYF. DNA of the CDR3: TGCGCCAGCAGCCAAGATATGTATGAGAGCCAGTACTTC.

The gene calls are TRBV19 and TRBJ2-5, with D uncertain. Trimming left V 3 bases short and J 7 bases short, with 12 bases between. CDR1 and CDR2 from the germline V gene are LNHDA and SQIVND (reference sequence). The CDR3 is 13 residues long. The CDR3 spells CASSIPPSGTQYF. The CDR3 coding sequence is TGTGCCAGTAGTATCCCCCCTTCAGGGACCCAGTACTTC.

The rearrangement joins TRBV7-2 to TRBJ2-7; D might be TRBD2 (5 bases). Germline CDR1 is SGHTA and CDR2 is FQGNSA. Deletions cut 1 base from V and 4 bases from J, with 8 bases between. The CDR3 is 13 residues long. CDR3 DNA: TGTGCCAGCAGCTTAGTAGCGCGTTACGAGCAGTACTTC. Translating it yields CASSLVARYEQYF.

This clone was seen a single time. This chain links TRBV7-9 with TRBJ1-2; D is perhaps TRBD1 (6 bases). The CDR3 runs 14 residues. Germline CDR1 and CDR2: SEHNR and FQNEAQ (reference sequence). V lost 5 bases, J lost 6 bases, and 16 bases lay in between. The CDR3 region has the DNA TGTGCCAGCAGCCCTAAAACGGGGGCGGATGGCTACACCTTC. The encoded protein is CASSPKTGADGYTF. The full variable domain, completed using reference TRBV7-9 and TRBJ1-2, is DTGVSQNPRHKITKRGQNVTFRCDPISEHNRLYWYRQTLGQGPEFLTYFQNEAQLEKSRLLSDRFSAERPKGSFSTLEIQRTEQGDSAMYLCASSPKTGADGYTFGSGTRLTVV.

V gene TRBV6-1 combines with J gene TRBJ1-1; 12 bases match TRBD1. Germline CDR1 reads MNHNS; CDR2 reads SASEGT. The CDR3 is made up of 16 amino acids. The V segment lost 4 bases and the J segment 1 base; nucleotides outside the gene matches: 4. The CDR3 sequence is CASSGGQGAPNTEAFF. The CDR3 DNA is TGTGCCAGCAGTGGGGGACAGGGGGCGCCGAACACTGAAGCTTTCTTT.